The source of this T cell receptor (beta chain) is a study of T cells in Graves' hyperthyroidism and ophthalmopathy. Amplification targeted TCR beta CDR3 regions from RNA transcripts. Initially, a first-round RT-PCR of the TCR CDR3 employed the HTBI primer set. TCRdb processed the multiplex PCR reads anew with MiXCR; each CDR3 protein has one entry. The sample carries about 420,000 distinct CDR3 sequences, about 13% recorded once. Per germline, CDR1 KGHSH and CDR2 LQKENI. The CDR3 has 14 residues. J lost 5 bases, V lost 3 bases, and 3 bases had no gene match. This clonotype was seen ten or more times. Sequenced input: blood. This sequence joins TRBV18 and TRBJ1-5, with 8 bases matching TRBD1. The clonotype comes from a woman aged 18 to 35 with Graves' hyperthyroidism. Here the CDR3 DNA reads TGTGCCAGCTCACCGACAGGGGATTATCAGCCCCAGCATTTT. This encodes CASSPTGDYQPQHF.